Listed below are T cell receptor beta chains from one sample, sequenced in a study of shared clonotypes between healthy human individuals. Data came from immunoSEQ multiplex PCR; TCRdb stores just in-frame clones and leaves some out. The repertoire holds hundreds of thousands of clones, with around 93% as singletons. The sequenced sample consisted of naive CD8+ T cells sorted from blood. The receptor set was obtained from a man younger than 40 in good health. CDR3s include the opening cysteine and the closing phenylalanine or tryptophan. Each record gives: J gene, V gene, D gene, clone size, CDR3 length, CDR3 protein, CDR3 DNA. A D gene is named only where the DNA matches it firmly. Rows may omit the clone size; those that give it use once, few, many or a size class.

J: TRBJ2-7
V: TRBV6-1
D: .
size: .
length: 14
CDR3: CASSFRDKSYEQYF
DNA: TGTGCCAGCAGTTTCCGGGACAAATCCTACGAGCAGTACTTC

J: TRBJ2-2
V: TRBV28
D: .
size: .
length: 15
CDR3: CASSSQGLNTGELFF
DNA: TGTGCCAGCAGTTCCCAGGGGTTGAACACCGGGGAGCTGTTTTTT

J: TRBJ2-1
V: TRBV10-1
D: TRBD2
size: .
length: 15
CDR3: CASSDAGLAGVEQFF
DNA: TGCGCCAGCAGTGACGCGGGACTAGCGGGAGTTGAGCAGTTCTTC

J: TRBJ2-1
V: TRBV11-3
D: TRBD1
size: .
length: 16
CDR3: CASSSPGQGFLNEQFF
DNA: TGTGCCAGCAGCTCCCCAGGACAGGGGTTCCTAAATGAGCAGTTCTTC

J: TRBJ2-7
V: TRBV5-1
D: .
size: .
length: 13
CDR3: CASSLPSQYEQYF
DNA: TGCGCCAGCAGCTTGCCGTCGCAATACGAGCAGTACTTC

J: TRBJ2-7
V: TRBV6-5
D: TRBD2
size: .
length: 16
CDR3: CASSYSPAGDTYEQYF
DNA: TGTGCCAGCAGTTACTCGCCTGCGGGAGACACCTACGAGCAGTACTTC

J: TRBJ1-5
V: TRBV25-1
D: TRBD1
size: .
length: 14
CDR3: CASSGQGASQPQHF
DNA: TGTGCCAGCAGTGGACAGGGGGCCAGTCAGCCCCAGCATTTT

J: TRBJ2-2
V: TRBV28
D: .
size: .
length: 18
CDR3: CASSPITRVTGLAGELFF
DNA: TGTGCCAGCAGTCCTATAACACGCGTAACAGGTTTGGCCGGGGAGCTGTTTTTT

J: TRBJ2-7
V: TRBV28
D: TRBD1
size: .
length: 15
CDR3: CASSQRDRAAYEQYF
DNA: TGTGCCAGCAGCCAGAGGGACAGGGCGGCCTACGAGCAGTACTTC

J: TRBJ2-3
V: TRBV27
D: TRBD2
size: .
length: 17
CDR3: CASRRTSGYPSTDTQYF
DNA: TGTGCCAGCAGGCGGACTAGCGGGTACCCTAGCACAGATACGCAGTATTTT

J: TRBJ2-1
V: TRBV10-3
D: TRBD2
size: .
length: 17
CDR3: CAISPGTSGTVGNEQFF
DNA: TGTGCCATCAGCCCCGGGACTAGCGGGACCGTAGGCAATGAGCAGTTCTTC

J: TRBJ2-2
V: TRBV6-5
D: .
size: .
length: 14
CDR3: CASSYSGGPGELFF
DNA: TGTGCCAGCAGTTACTCGGGGGGCCCCGGGGAGCTGTTTTTT

J: TRBJ1-1
V: TRBV29-1
D: .
size: once
length: 11
CDR3: CSVEEDGGAFF
DNA: TGCAGCGTTGAGGAGGACGGCGGAGCTTTCTTT

J: TRBJ2-7
V: TRBV30
D: .
size: .
length: 16
CDR3: CAWSVFVDKSSYEQYF
DNA: TGTGCCTGGAGTGTTTTTGTTGACAAGAGCTCCTACGAGCAGTACTTC

J: TRBJ1-5
V: TRBV19
D: .
size: few
length: 14
CDR3: CASSTPPVAEPQHF
DNA: TGTGCCAGTAGTACTCCTCCGGTGGCTGAGCCCCAGCATTTT

J: TRBJ2-7
V: TRBV7-2
D: TRBD1
size: .
length: 14
CDR3: CASSLGQGHYEQYF
DNA: TGTGCCAGCAGCTTGGGACAGGGCCACTACGAGCAGTACTTC